This record concerns one T cell receptor beta chain sequence. The data were obtained in a study of control samples from healthy donors and cancer patients. The V end was cut by 4 bases, the J end by 3 bases, with 14 bases between. The CDR3 length is 15 residues. The germline V gene has CDR1 KGHDR and CDR2 SFDVKD. The data were produced by immunoSEQ multiplex PCR, yet TCRdb's version contains in-frame clones alone and is incomplete. The table includes tens of thousands of clones, over 85% detected once. What was sequenced was blood. The chain links TRBV24-1 to TRBJ1-1; D possibly corresponds to TRBD1 (6 bases). The sequence derives from a man in his thirties or forties in good health. CDR3 bases: TGTGCCACCAGTGACCCACAACAGGGAGACACTGAAGCTTTCTTT. Translation: CATSDPQQGDTEAFF.